Listed below are T cell receptor beta chains from one sample, sequenced in a study of blood T cells in healthy people across ages. TCRdb called the 5' RACE reads again in MiXCR, with one record for every CDR3 protein. The sample carries fewer than 800,000 distinct CDR3 sequences, about a third recorded once. Sequenced: blood. These receptors came from an elderly woman in good health. CDR3s include the opening cysteine and the closing phenylalanine or tryptophan. The order of the fields is V gene, clone size, D gene, CDR3 length, J gene, CDR3 protein, CDR3 DNA. The D gene is left open where the match is weak. Rows give clone size only sometimes, using once, few, many, or a class for an expanded clone.

V gene: TRBV7-2
clone size: many
D gene: TRBD2
CDR3 length: 17
J gene: TRBJ2-1
CDR3 protein: CASSWGSGSGGPNEQFF
CDR3 DNA: TGTGCCAGCAGCTGGGGGTCAGGTAGCGGGGGGCCTAATGAGCAGTTCTTC

V gene: TRBV3-1
clone size: NA
D gene: TRBD2
CDR3 length: 16
J gene: TRBJ2-3
CDR3 protein: CASSQDWASGADTQYF
CDR3 DNA: TGTGCCAGCAGCCAAGATTGGGCTAGCGGGGCAGATACGCAGTATTTT

V gene: TRBV5-6
clone size: many
D gene: NA
CDR3 length: 14
J gene: TRBJ2-6
CDR3 protein: CASSLYDRANVLTF
CDR3 DNA: TGTGCCAGCAGCTTGTACGACAGGGCCAACGTCCTGACTTTC

V gene: TRBV4-2
clone size: few
D gene: NA
CDR3 length: 14
J gene: TRBJ2-3
CDR3 protein: CASSQDQVPDTQYF
CDR3 DNA: TGTGCCAGCAGCCAGGACCAAGTCCCAGATACGCAGTATTTT

V gene: TRBV7-9
clone size: many
D gene: TRBD1
CDR3 length: 14
J gene: TRBJ1-2
CDR3 protein: CASSAGGEHYGYTF
CDR3 DNA: TGTGCCAGCAGCGCAGGGGGCGAGCACTATGGCTACACCTTC

V gene: TRBV6-5
clone size: many
D gene: TRBD1
CDR3 length: 14
J gene: TRBJ2-5
CDR3 protein: CASSYSKGAETQYF
CDR3 DNA: TGTGCCAGCAGTTACTCGAAGGGGGCAGAGACCCAGTACTTC

V gene: TRBV7-9
clone size: NA
D gene: NA
CDR3 length: 13
J gene: TRBJ1-6
CDR3 protein: CASSSGWYSPLHF
CDR3 DNA: TGTGCCAGCAGCTCGGGGTGGTATTCACCCCTCCACTTT

V gene: TRBV7-9
clone size: NA
D gene: NA
CDR3 length: 14
J gene: TRBJ1-2
CDR3 protein: CASSLEYGTYGYTF
CDR3 DNA: TGTGCCAGCAGCTTAGAGTATGGGACCTATGGCTACACCTTC

V gene: TRBV5-1
clone size: many
D gene: NA
CDR3 length: 15
J gene: TRBJ2-1
CDR3 protein: CASSLVGAGYNEQFF
CDR3 DNA: TGCGCCAGCAGCTTGGTGGGGGCGGGGTACAATGAGCAGTTCTTC

V gene: TRBV3-1
clone size: NA
D gene: NA
CDR3 length: 14
J gene: TRBJ1-1
CDR3 protein: CASSQSIRETEAFF
CDR3 DNA: TGTGCCAGCAGCCAATCCATCAGGGAAACTGAAGCTTTCTTT

V gene: TRBV5-6
clone size: NA
D gene: TRBD1
CDR3 length: 14
J gene: TRBJ1-1
CDR3 protein: CASSFDRVEGEAFF
CDR3 DNA: TGTGCCAGCAGTTTTGACAGGGTCGAGGGGGAAGCTTTCTTT

V gene: TRBV5-1
clone size: many
D gene: NA
CDR3 length: 15
J gene: TRBJ2-3
CDR3 protein: CASSEGVSEKDTQYF
CDR3 DNA: TGCGCCAGCAGCGAAGGGGTTTCGGAAAAAGATACGCAGTATTTT

V gene: TRBV7-2
clone size: NA
D gene: TRBD2
CDR3 length: 15
J gene: TRBJ2-3
CDR3 protein: CASSFSGKSTDTQYF
CDR3 DNA: TGTGCCAGCAGCTTTAGCGGGAAGAGCACAGATACGCAGTACTTT

V gene: TRBV20-1
clone size: NA
D gene: TRBD1
CDR3 length: 15
J gene: TRBJ2-1
CDR3 protein: CSARDPRQGAGEQFF
CDR3 DNA: TGCAGTGCTAGAGATCCCAGACAGGGGGCAGGTGAGCAGTTCTTC

V gene: TRBV5-6
clone size: NA
D gene: NA
CDR3 length: 14
J gene: TRBJ2-3
CDR3 protein: CASSGDRRTDTQYF
CDR3 DNA: TGTGCCAGCAGCGGGGACCGTCGCACAGATACGCAGTATTTT

V gene: TRBV5-6
clone size: many
D gene: NA
CDR3 length: 16
J gene: TRBJ1-2
CDR3 protein: CASSLGDRYLIYGYTF
CDR3 DNA: TGTGCCAGCAGCTTGGGAGACCGCTATTTGATCTATGGCTACACCTTC

V gene: TRBV6-2/TRBV6-3
clone size: NA
D gene: TRBD1
CDR3 length: 16
J gene: TRBJ1-5
CDR3 protein: CASSYPGQGGNQPQHF
CDR3 DNA: TGTGCCAGCAGTTACCCTGGACAGGGCGGCAATCAGCCCCAGCATTTT

V gene: TRBV5-6
clone size: once
D gene: TRBD2
CDR3 length: 13
J gene: TRBJ2-1
CDR3 protein: CASSSTGGVEQFF
CDR3 DNA: TGTGCCAGCAGCTCGACGGGAGGGGTTGAGCAGTTCTTC

V gene: TRBV6-5
clone size: many
D gene: TRBD1
CDR3 length: 14
J gene: TRBJ1-2
CDR3 protein: CASSRLRQGHGYTF
CDR3 DNA: TGTGCCAGCAGTAGACTCCGACAGGGTCATGGCTACACCTTC

V gene: TRBV7-2
clone size: NA
D gene: NA
CDR3 length: 15
J gene: TRBJ2-3
CDR3 protein: CASSFLRGSTDTQYF
CDR3 DNA: TGTGCCAGCAGCTTTTTGCGGGGCAGCACAGATACGCAGTATTTT

V gene: TRBV5-1
clone size: NA
D gene: NA
CDR3 length: 13
J gene: TRBJ1-5
CDR3 protein: CVGSLEGDRPQHF
CDR3 DNA: TGCGTCGGCAGCTTGGAGGGGGATCGGCCCCAGCATTTT

V gene: TRBV30
clone size: many
D gene: TRBD1
CDR3 length: 16
J gene: TRBJ2-1
CDR3 protein: CAWSTPGTGLGNEQFF
CDR3 DNA: TGTGCCTGGAGCACTCCTGGGACAGGGCTCGGCAATGAGCAGTTCTTC

V gene: TRBV7-2
clone size: NA
D gene: NA
CDR3 length: 13
J gene: TRBJ2-1
CDR3 protein: CASSLLYDNEQFF
CDR3 DNA: TGTGCCAGCAGCTTATTATACGACAATGAGCAGTTCTTC

V gene: TRBV2
clone size: NA
D gene: NA
CDR3 length: 17
J gene: TRBJ2-2
CDR3 protein: CASRKISGGREAGELFF
CDR3 DNA: TGTGCCAGCAGGAAGATTTCCGGGGGGCGAGAAGCCGGGGAGCTGTTTTTT

V gene: TRBV7-2
clone size: many
D gene: NA
CDR3 length: 13
J gene: TRBJ2-5
CDR3 protein: CASSLDPGETQYF
CDR3 DNA: TGTGCCAGCAGCTTAGATCCCGGGGAGACCCAGTACTTC

V gene: TRBV20-1
clone size: once
D gene: NA
CDR3 length: 14
J gene: TRBJ2-1
CDR3 protein: CSAKTGSTYNEQFF
CDR3 DNA: TGCAGTGCTAAAACAGGGTCTACTTACAATGAGCAGTTCTTC

V gene: TRBV7-2
clone size: NA
D gene: NA
CDR3 length: 15
J gene: TRBJ2-7
CDR3 protein: CASSQDMAESYEQYF
CDR3 DNA: TGTGCCAGCAGCCAAGATATGGCAGAATCCTACGAGCAGTACTTC

V gene: TRBV20-1
clone size: NA
D gene: NA
CDR3 length: 15
J gene: TRBJ2-3
CDR3 protein: CSAIMRGSQVDTQYF
CDR3 DNA: TGCAGTGCTATCATGAGGGGGTCCCAGGTAGACACGCAGTATTTT

V gene: TRBV20-1
clone size: many
D gene: NA
CDR3 length: 10
J gene: TRBJ2-1
CDR3 protein: CSASFNEQFF
CDR3 DNA: TGCAGTGCTAGCTTCAATGAGCAGTTCTTC

V gene: TRBV27
clone size: NA
D gene: NA
CDR3 length: 14
J gene: TRBJ1-2
CDR3 protein: CASSPLLGWSGYTF
CDR3 DNA: TGTGCCAGCAGTCCCCTCCTGGGATGGAGTGGCTACACCTTC

V gene: TRBV5-6
clone size: NA
D gene: NA
CDR3 length: 18
J gene: TRBJ1-2
CDR3 protein: CASSLAEGYRSVSYGYTF
CDR3 DNA: TGTGCCAGCAGCTTGGCTGAGGGGTATAGGAGTGTGAGCTATGGCTACACCTTC

V gene: TRBV9
clone size: few
D gene: TRBD1
CDR3 length: 16
J gene: TRBJ2-1
CDR3 protein: CASSVAGTGLTNEQFF
CDR3 DNA: TGTGCCAGCAGCGTAGCCGGGACAGGGTTGACGAATGAGCAGTTCTTC

V gene: TRBV7-9
clone size: NA
D gene: NA
CDR3 length: 15
J gene: TRBJ2-7
CDR3 protein: CASSFDRRSSYEQYF
CDR3 DNA: TGTGCCAGCAGCTTCGACAGACGGAGCTCCTACGAGCAGTACTTC

V gene: TRBV20-1
clone size: many
D gene: TRBD1
CDR3 length: 15
J gene: TRBJ2-3
CDR3 protein: CSARGSPGQEDTQYF
CDR3 DNA: TGCAGTGCTAGAGGTTCCCCGGGACAGGAAGATACGCAGTATTTT

V gene: TRBV7-2
clone size: many
D gene: NA
CDR3 length: 16
J gene: TRBJ2-7
CDR3 protein: CASSSRGDQYIYEQYF
CDR3 DNA: TGTGCCAGCAGCTCCCGTGGGGACCAATACATCTACGAGCAGTACTTC

V gene: TRBV20-1
clone size: many
D gene: TRBD1
CDR3 length: 13
J gene: TRBJ1-5
CDR3 protein: CSAQGQGYQPQHF
CDR3 DNA: TGCAGTGCCCAGGGACAGGGGTATCAGCCCCAGCATTTT

V gene: TRBV4-1
clone size: many
D gene: TRBD2
CDR3 length: 17
J gene: TRBJ2-5
CDR3 protein: CASSQDEGGGRQETQYF
CDR3 DNA: TGCGCCAGCAGCCAAGATGAGGGCGGGGGTCGGCAAGAGACCCAGTACTTC

V gene: TRBV5-1
clone size: many
D gene: TRBD2
CDR3 length: 16
J gene: TRBJ2-1
CDR3 protein: CASSLELAGGRNEQFF
CDR3 DNA: TGCGCCAGCAGCTTGGAGCTAGCGGGGGGGCGCAATGAGCAGTTCTTC

V gene: TRBV11-2
clone size: many
D gene: NA
CDR3 length: 16
J gene: TRBJ2-1
CDR3 protein: CASSLGAGRSYNEQFF
CDR3 DNA: TGTGCCAGCAGCTTAGGGGCGGGGCGAAGCTACAATGAGCAGTTCTTC

V gene: TRBV5-1
clone size: many
D gene: NA
CDR3 length: 19
J gene: TRBJ1-1
CDR3 protein: CASSLDPVGITGADTEAFF
CDR3 DNA: TGCGCCAGCAGCTTGGATCCGGTGGGTATAACGGGTGCAGACACTGAAGCTTTCTTT

V gene: TRBV7-7
clone size: NA
D gene: TRBD2
CDR3 length: 15
J gene: TRBJ2-1
CDR3 protein: CASSLGAGEYNEQFF
CDR3 DNA: TGTGCTAGCAGCTTAGGGGCGGGAGAGTACAATGAGCAGTTCTTC

V gene: TRBV2
clone size: NA
D gene: NA
CDR3 length: 13
J gene: TRBJ1-1
CDR3 protein: CASLRQANTEAFF
CDR3 DNA: TGTGCCAGCCTTAGACAGGCGAACACTGAAGCTTTCTTT

V gene: TRBV6-1
clone size: few
D gene: NA
CDR3 length: 15
J gene: TRBJ2-2
CDR3 protein: CASSPEGPNTGELFF
CDR3 DNA: TGTGCCAGCAGCCCCGAGGGGCCGAACACCGGGGAGCTGTTTTTT

V gene: TRBV14
clone size: many
D gene: TRBD2
CDR3 length: 17
J gene: TRBJ2-3
CDR3 protein: CASSRSSGGFSTDTQYF
CDR3 DNA: TGTGCCAGCAGCCGTTCTAGCGGGGGATTTAGCACAGATACGCAGTATTTT

V gene: TRBV20-1
clone size: many
D gene: NA
CDR3 length: 13
J gene: TRBJ1-5
CDR3 protein: CSASRVSNQPQHF
CDR3 DNA: TGCAGTGCTAGCAGGGTTAGCAATCAGCCCCAGCATTTT

V gene: TRBV7-9
clone size: NA
D gene: NA
CDR3 length: 14
J gene: TRBJ2-5
CDR3 protein: CASSWGSGSETQYF
CDR3 DNA: TGTGCCAGCAGCTGGGGTAGTGGCTCGGAGACCCAGTACTTC

V gene: TRBV19
clone size: many
D gene: TRBD1
CDR3 length: 14
J gene: TRBJ1-5
CDR3 protein: CASSPTGGPQPQHF
CDR3 DNA: TGTGCCAGTAGCCCTACAGGGGGGCCTCAGCCCCAGCATTTT

V gene: TRBV7-2
clone size: few
D gene: NA
CDR3 length: 17
J gene: TRBJ2-7
CDR3 protein: CASSSVGLKGVQEAQYF
CDR3 DNA: TGTGCCAGCAGCTCGGTAGGGCTGAAGGGGGTCCAAGAGGCCCAGTACTTC

V gene: TRBV6-6
clone size: few
D gene: NA
CDR3 length: 15
J gene: TRBJ1-5
CDR3 protein: CASSVQLNSNQPQHF
CDR3 DNA: TGTGCCAGCAGTGTACAATTGAATAGCAATCAGCCCCAGCATTTT

V gene: TRBV30
clone size: many
D gene: NA
CDR3 length: 13
J gene: TRBJ2-5
CDR3 protein: CAWSVSSGETQYF
CDR3 DNA: TGTGCCTGGAGTGTATCGTCGGGGGAGACCCAGTACTTC

V gene: TRBV10-3
clone size: many
D gene: TRBD1
CDR3 length: 15
J gene: TRBJ2-1
CDR3 protein: CAISAKKTGWDEQFF
CDR3 DNA: TGTGCCATCAGTGCTAAGAAGACAGGGTGGGATGAGCAGTTCTTC

V gene: TRBV11-1
clone size: many
D gene: NA
CDR3 length: 13
J gene: TRBJ1-1
CDR3 protein: CASSLEMNTEAFF
CDR3 DNA: TGTGCCAGCAGCTTAGAAATGAACACTGAAGCTTTCTTT

V gene: TRBV7-9
clone size: NA
D gene: TRBD2
CDR3 length: 15
J gene: TRBJ2-1
CDR3 protein: CASRIWRGGYNEQFF
CDR3 DNA: TGTGCCAGCAGGATTTGGCGGGGGGGTTACAATGAGCAGTTCTTC

V gene: TRBV20-1
clone size: NA
D gene: TRBD1
CDR3 length: 15
J gene: TRBJ1-1
CDR3 protein: CSASSTAGQGPEAFF
CDR3 DNA: TGCAGTGCTAGCTCAACCGCCGGACAGGGACCTGAAGCTTTCTTT

V gene: TRBV6-2/TRBV6-3
clone size: NA
D gene: NA
CDR3 length: 15
J gene: TRBJ1-2
CDR3 protein: CASSKDLQGSGGCTF
CDR3 DNA: TGTGCCAGCAGCAAAGACCTACAGGGATCCGGTGGCTGCACCTTC